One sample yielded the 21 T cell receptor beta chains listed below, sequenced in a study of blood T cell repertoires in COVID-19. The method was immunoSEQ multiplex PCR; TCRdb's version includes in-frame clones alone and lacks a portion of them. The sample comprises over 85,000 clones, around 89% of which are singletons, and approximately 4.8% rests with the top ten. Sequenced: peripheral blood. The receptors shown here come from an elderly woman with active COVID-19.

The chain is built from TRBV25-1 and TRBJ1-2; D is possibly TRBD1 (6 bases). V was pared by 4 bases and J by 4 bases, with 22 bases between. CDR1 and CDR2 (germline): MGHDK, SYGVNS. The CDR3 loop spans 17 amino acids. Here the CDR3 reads CASSGPLRQALGYGYTF. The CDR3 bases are TGTGCCAGCAGTGGCCCCTTAAGACAGGCCCTAGGCTATGGCTACACCTTC.

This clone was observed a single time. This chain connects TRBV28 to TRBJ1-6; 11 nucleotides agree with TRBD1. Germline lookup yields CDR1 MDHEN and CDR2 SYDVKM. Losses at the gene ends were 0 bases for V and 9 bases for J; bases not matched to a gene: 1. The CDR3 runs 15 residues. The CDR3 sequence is CASSLWDRGLSPLHF. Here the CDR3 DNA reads TGTGCCAGCAGTTTATGGGACAGGGGGCTTTCACCCCTCCACTTT.

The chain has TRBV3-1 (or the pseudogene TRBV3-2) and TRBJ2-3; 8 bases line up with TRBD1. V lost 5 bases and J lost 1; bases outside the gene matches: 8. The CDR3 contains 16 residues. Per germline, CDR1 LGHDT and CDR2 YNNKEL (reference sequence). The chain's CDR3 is CASSSHGTGGTDTQYF. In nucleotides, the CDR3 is TGTGCCAGCAGCTCCCATGGGACAGGAGGCACAGATACGCAGTATTTT.

CDR3 nucleotide sequence: TGTGCCAGCAGTTCGTCGTTATTACTATTGGGGCAGTTCTTC. This encodes CASSSSLLLLGQFF. V gene TRBV28 combines with J gene TRBJ2-1; D unresolved. The ends were cut back, 4 bases at V and 12 bases at J, with 19 bases in the middle. There are 14 residues in the CDR3. Germline lookup yields CDR1 MDHEN and CDR2 SYDVKM. The full variable domain, with the rest looked up from reference TRBV28 and TRBJ2-1, is DVKVTQSSRYLVKRTGEKVFLECVQDMDHENMFWYRQDPGLGLRLIYFSYDVKMKEKGDIPEGYSVSREKKERFSLILESASTNQTSMYLCASSSSLLLLGQFFGPGTRLTVL.

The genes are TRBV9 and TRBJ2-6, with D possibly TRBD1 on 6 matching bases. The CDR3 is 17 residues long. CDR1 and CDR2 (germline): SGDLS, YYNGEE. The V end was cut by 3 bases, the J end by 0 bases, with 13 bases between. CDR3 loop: CASSGPGHLSGANVLTF. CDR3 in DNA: TGTGCCAGCAGCGGACCGGGACACCTCTCTGGGGCCAACGTCCTGACTTTC.

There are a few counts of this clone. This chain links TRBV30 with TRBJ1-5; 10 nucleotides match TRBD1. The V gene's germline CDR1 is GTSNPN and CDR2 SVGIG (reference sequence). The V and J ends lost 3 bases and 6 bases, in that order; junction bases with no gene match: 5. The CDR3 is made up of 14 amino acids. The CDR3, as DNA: TGTGCCTGGAGCCACGGACAGGGGGGTCAGCCCCAGCATTTT. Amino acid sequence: CAWSHGQGGQPQHF.

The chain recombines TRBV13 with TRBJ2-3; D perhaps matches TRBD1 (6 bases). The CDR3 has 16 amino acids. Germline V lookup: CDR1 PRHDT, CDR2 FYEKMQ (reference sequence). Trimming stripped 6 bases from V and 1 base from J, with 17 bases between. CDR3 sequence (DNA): TGTGCCAGCAGTCAAAACAGGGTTTTCGGCACAGATACGCAGTATTTT. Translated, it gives CASSQNRVFGTDTQYF.

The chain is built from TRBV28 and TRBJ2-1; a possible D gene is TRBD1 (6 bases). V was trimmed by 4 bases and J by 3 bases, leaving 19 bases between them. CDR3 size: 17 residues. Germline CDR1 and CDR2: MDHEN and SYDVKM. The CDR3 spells CASSSQGHEPFYNEQFF. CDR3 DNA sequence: TGTGCCAGCAGTTCACAGGGCCATGAACCCTTCTACAATGAGCAGTTCTTC.

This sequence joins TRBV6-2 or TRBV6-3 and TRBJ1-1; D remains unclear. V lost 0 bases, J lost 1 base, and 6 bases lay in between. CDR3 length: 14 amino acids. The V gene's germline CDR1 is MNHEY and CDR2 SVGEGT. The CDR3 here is CASSYSFGNTEAFF. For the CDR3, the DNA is TGTGCCAGCAGTTACTCGTTCGGGAACACTGAAGCTTTCTTT.

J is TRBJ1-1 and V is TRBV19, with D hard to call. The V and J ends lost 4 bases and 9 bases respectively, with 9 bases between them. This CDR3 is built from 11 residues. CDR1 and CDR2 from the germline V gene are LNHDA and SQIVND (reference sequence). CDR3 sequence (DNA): TGTGCCAGTAGTAGCGGGCCAAAAGCTTTCTTT. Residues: CASSSGPKAFF.

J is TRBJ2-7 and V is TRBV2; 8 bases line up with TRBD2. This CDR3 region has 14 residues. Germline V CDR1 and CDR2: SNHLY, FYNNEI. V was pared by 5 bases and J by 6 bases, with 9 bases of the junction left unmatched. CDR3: CASSPRGAGGEQYF. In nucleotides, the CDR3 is TGTGCCAGCAGTCCCCGAGGGGCGGGAGGCGAGCAGTACTTC.

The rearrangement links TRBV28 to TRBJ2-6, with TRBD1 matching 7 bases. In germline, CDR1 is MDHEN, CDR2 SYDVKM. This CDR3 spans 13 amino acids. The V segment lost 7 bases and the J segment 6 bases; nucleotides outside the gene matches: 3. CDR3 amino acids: CASMTGQANVLTF. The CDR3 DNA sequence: TGTGCCAGCATGACAGGGCAGGCCAACGTCCTGACTTTC.

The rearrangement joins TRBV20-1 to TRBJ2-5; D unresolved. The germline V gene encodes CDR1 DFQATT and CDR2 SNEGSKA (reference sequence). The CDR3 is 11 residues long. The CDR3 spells CSALSGETQYF. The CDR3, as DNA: TGCAGCGCTTTATCGGGAGAGACCCAGTACTTC.

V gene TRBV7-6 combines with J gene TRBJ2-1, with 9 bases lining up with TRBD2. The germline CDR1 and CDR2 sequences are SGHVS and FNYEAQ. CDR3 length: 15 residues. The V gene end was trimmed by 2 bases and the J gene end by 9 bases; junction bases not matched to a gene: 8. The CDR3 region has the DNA TGTGCCAGCAGCTTATGGACTAGCGAACTCGGTGAGCAGTTCTTC. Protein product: CASSLWTSELGEQFF.

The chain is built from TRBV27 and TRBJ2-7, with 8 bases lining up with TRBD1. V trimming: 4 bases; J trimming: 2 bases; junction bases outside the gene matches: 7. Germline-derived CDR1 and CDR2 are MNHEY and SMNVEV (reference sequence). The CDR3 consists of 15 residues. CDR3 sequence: CASSSPTGATYEQYF. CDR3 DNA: TGTGCCAGCAGTTCCCCGACAGGGGCCACCTACGAGCAGTACTTC.

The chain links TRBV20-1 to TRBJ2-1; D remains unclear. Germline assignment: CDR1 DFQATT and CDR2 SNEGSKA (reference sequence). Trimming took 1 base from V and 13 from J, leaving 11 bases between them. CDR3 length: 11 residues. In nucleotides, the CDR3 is TGCAGTGCTAGAGGGGCGAGTTCCCAGTTCTTC. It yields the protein CSARGASSQFF.

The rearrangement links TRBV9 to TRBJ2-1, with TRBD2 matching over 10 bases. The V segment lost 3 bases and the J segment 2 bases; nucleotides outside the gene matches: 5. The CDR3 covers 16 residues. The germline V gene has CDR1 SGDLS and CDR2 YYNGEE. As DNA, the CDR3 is TGTGCCAGCAGCGGAGGGAGCGGGGGGGCCTACAATGAGCAGTTCTTC. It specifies CASSGGSGGAYNEQFF.

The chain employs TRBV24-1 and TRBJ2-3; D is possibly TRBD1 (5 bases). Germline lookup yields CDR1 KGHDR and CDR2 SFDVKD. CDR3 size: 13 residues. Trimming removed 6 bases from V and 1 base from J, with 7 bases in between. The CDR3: CATSSRGTDTQYF. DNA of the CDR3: TGTGCCACCAGTAGCAGGGGCACAGATACGCAGTATTTT.

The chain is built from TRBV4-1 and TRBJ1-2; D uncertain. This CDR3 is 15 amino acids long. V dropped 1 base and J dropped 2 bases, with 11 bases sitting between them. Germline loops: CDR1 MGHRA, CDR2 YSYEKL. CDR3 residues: CASSQGDRGNYGYTF. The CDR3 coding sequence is TGCGCCAGCAGCCAAGGAGATCGGGGAAACTATGGCTACACCTTC.

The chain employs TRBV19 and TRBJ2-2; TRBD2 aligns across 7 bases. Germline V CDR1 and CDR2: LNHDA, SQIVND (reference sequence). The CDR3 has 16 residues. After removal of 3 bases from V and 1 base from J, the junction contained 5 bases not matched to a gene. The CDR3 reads CASSIALAVNTGELFF. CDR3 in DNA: TGTGCCAGTAGTATCGCGCTAGCGGTGAACACCGGGGAGCTGTTTTTT. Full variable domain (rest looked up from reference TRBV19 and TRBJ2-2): DGGITQSPKYLFRKEGQNVTLSCEQNLNHDAMYWYRQDPGQGLRLIYYSQIVNDFQKGDIAEGYSVSREKKESFPLTVTSAQKNPTAFYLCASSIALAVNTGELFFGEGSRLTVL.

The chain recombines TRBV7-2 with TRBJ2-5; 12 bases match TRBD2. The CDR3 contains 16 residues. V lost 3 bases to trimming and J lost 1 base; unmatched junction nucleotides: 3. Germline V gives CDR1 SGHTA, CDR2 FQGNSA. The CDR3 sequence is CASSFSLAGGQETQYF. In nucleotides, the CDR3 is TGTGCCAGCAGCTTTTCACTAGCGGGAGGCCAAGAGACCCAGTACTTC.